This T cell receptor beta chain was observed in a study of blood T cell repertoires in COVID-19. Study-level background: Both acute and convalescent COVID-19 samples were obtained from the United States, Italy and Spain.

Clones were read by immunoSEQ multiplex PCR, and TCRdb kept only the in-frame ones, dropping some. The sample contains roughly 250,000 clones, about nine tenths of which appear only once. Patients at the Seattle site were enrolled during active infection and followed longitudinally. Trimming took off 4 bases at V and 4 bases at J, with 10 bases between the two ends. The CDR3 consists of 13 residues. In germline, CDR1 is GTSNPN, CDR2 SVGIG (reference sequence). This clonotype originated in a man aged 25 to 40 with COVID-19, enrolled during active disease. This chain uses TRBV30 with TRBJ1-4; D possibly corresponds to TRBD1 (6 bases). The sequenced sample was peripheral blood. CDR3 protein: CAWTRDNNEKLFF. The CDR3 nucleotides are TGTGCCTGGACCCGGGACAATAATGAAAAACTGTTTTTT.